One sample yielded the 10 T cell receptor beta chains listed below, sequenced in a study of T cell repertoires in cytomegalovirus infection. TCRdb re-called the reads with MiXCR, one entry per CDR3 protein. The table includes about 260,000 distinct CDR3 sequences, 9.1% detected once. Sequenced: PBMCs. All receptors come from a human donor in good health (CMV status not recorded). Some clones in this sample may be carry-over from other donors' samples.

This clonotype was recorded many times. The chain couples TRBV7-8 to TRBJ2-2; the D gene is possibly TRBD2 (5 bases). Trimming left V 8 bases short and J 0 bases short, with 13 bases between. Germline-derived CDR1 and CDR2 are SGHVS and FQNEAQ. The CDR3 is made up of 15 amino acids. The CDR3 reads CASRREGANTGELFF. The CDR3 nucleotides read TGTGCCAGCCGCCGAGAGGGTGCGAACACCGGGGAGCTGTTTTTT.

V usage is TRBV29-1 and J usage is TRBJ2-3; D gene ambiguous. Trimming removed 3 bases at V and 0 bases at J, with 4 bases between. Germline CDR1 and CDR2: SQVTM and ANQGSEA. The CDR3 extends over 12 amino acids. The CDR3 region has the DNA TGCAGCGTTGACCATAGCACAGATACGCAGTATTTT. This encodes CSVDHSTDTQYF.

This clonotype was picked up many times. The chain links TRBV7-6 to TRBJ1-1, with D perhaps matching TRBD1 (5 bases). With 2 bases removed from V and 4 bases from J, the gap between germline ends came to 8 bases. Germline-derived CDR1 and CDR2 are SGHVS and FNYEAQ. This CDR3 contains 13 residues. The CDR3 coding sequence is TGTGCCAGCAGCTTACAGGGCTCCACTGAAGCTTTCTTT. This translates into CASSLQGSTEAFF.

This chain joins TRBV9 and TRBJ2-1, with D perhaps matching TRBD2 (5 bases). Trimming removed 5 bases at V and 9 bases at J, with 21 bases between. The length of the CDR3 is 15 residues. CDR1 is SGDLS, CDR2 YYNGEE, per germline. The CDR3: CASSSTSGSGLEQFF. DNA for the CDR3: TGTGCCAGCAGTTCGACCTCGGGGAGCGGTCTTGAGCAGTTCTTC.

This clonotype has a handful of counts. The chain links TRBV29-1 to TRBJ1-2; D unresolved. The germline V gene has CDR1 SQVTM and CDR2 ANQGSEA. This CDR3 has 12 amino acids. V lost 1 base and J 8 bases, leaving 11 bases between the germline ends. The CDR3 bases are TGCAGCGTTGAAGGGATCGTATTGGGCTACACCTTC. This codes for CSVEGIVLGYTF.

This clonotype was counted between two and nine times. The chain uses TRBV19 and TRBJ2-2, with unresolved D. The CDR3 consists of 14 residues. Germline-derived CDR1 and CDR2 are LNHDA and SQIVND (reference sequence). Trimming took off 5 bases at V and 0 bases at J, with 7 bases between the two ends. This CDR3 reads CASSEATNTGELFF. CDR3 bases: TGTGCCAGTAGTGAAGCGACGAACACCGGGGAGCTGTTTTTT.

There are a few counts of this clonotype. The chain recombines TRBV7-9 with TRBJ2-5; 10 bases agree with TRBD1. This CDR3 region has 14 residues. The germline CDR1 and CDR2 sequences are SEHNR and FQNEAQ (reference sequence). With 5 bases clipped from V and 4 bases from J, the junction kept 4 bases outside the gene matches. CDR3 nucleotides: TGTGCCAGCAGCCCTGGGGACAGGGGAGAGACCCAGTACTTC. It yields the protein CASSPGDRGETQYF.

V and J are TRBV2 and TRBJ1-1; a possible D gene is TRBD1 (5 bases). V lost 7 bases and J lost 6, with 9 bases in between. CDR3 length: 11 amino acids. Germline lookup yields CDR1 SNHLY and CDR2 FYNNEI. CDR3 loop: CASTRGAEAFF. The DNA of the CDR3 is TGTGCCAGCACCCGGGGCGCTGAAGCTTTCTTT. Supplemented by reference TRBV2 and TRBJ1-1, the full variable domain reads EPEVTQTPSHQVTQMGQEVILRCVPISNHLYFYWYRQILGQKVEFLVSFYNNEISEKSEIFDDQFSVERPDGSNFTLKIRSTKLEDSAMYFCASTRGAEAFFGQGTRLTVV.

This clonotype was seen more than once but under ten times. The chain joins TRBV29-1 to TRBJ1-2, with TRBD1 identical over 8 bases. J lost 4 bases, V lost 3 bases, and 7 bases had no gene match. This CDR3 is built from 14 residues. Germline V gives CDR1 SQVTM, CDR2 ANQGSEA. CDR3 DNA sequence: TGCAGCGTTGATGGGGCAGGGGGCGGCTATGGCTACACCTTC. As protein: CSVDGAGGGYGYTF. Drawing the rest from reference TRBV29-1 and TRBJ1-2, the complete variable domain is SAVISQKPSRDICQRGTSLTIQCQVDSQVTMMFWYRQQPGQSLTLIATANQGSEATYESGFVIDKFPISRPNLTFSTLTVSNMSPEDSSIYLCSVDGAGGGYGYTFGSGTRLTVV.

For the CDR3, the DNA is TGTGCCAGCAGTTCCAGCGGGGGGGGGAAGACCCAGTACTTC. Protein product: CASSSSGGGKTQYF. The chain carries TRBV12-3 or TRBV12-4 and TRBJ2-5; TRBD2 agrees at 10 bases. Trimming cost V 4 bases and J 6 bases; bases outside gene matches: 5. The CDR3 is 14 residues long.